This T cell receptor beta chain originates from a study of blood T cell repertoires in COVID-19. Study information: Acute-phase and convalescent COVID-19 samples originated in the United States, Italy and Spain. Sample material is recorded as cDNA or gDNA derived from T cells, B-cell-depleted T cells, or PBMCs.

In the authors' workflow: Counts of nucleated cells, estimated from reference gene primer amplification, were obtained. The table came from immunoSEQ multiplex PCR; TCRdb's copy has only in-frame clones and leaves some out. That table is the source of V, J and clone size, and D and trimming were worked out from the DNA. The table includes over 100,000 clones, roughly 90% detected once. Germline CDR1 and CDR2: LGHNA and YNFKEQ. J was trimmed by 4 bases and V by 1 base; bases with no gene match: 6. CDR3 size: 16 residues. The material sequenced was peripheral blood. The chain has TRBV4-2 and TRBJ1-2, with 10 bases identical to TRBD1. This TCR was sampled from a human donor in a cohort sampled during active COVID-19. The CDR3 coding sequence is TGTGCCAGCAGCCAAGTCGGGACAGGGGTGGGCTATGGCTACACCTTC. This sequence encodes CASSQVGTGVGYGYTF.